One sample yielded the 9 T cell receptor beta chains listed below, sequenced in a study of cytomegalovirus exposure and HLA in healthy donors. The PCR made use of 60 Vbeta and 13 Jbeta primers. The table came from immunoSEQ multiplex PCR; TCRdb's copy has only in-frame clones and leaves some out. The data show tens of thousands of clones, 78% seen once. Sequencing was carried out using PBMCs. The receptors come from a male donor in good health and CMV-seropositive.

This chain connects TRBV6-5 to TRBJ2-1; 7 positions match TRBD1. Germline-derived CDR1 and CDR2 are MNHEY and SVGAGI. The trim removed 6 bases at V and 6 bases at J, leaving 8 bases unmatched. The CDR3 is 14 amino acids. CDR3: CASRSTGTVNEQFF. DNA for the CDR3: TGTGCCAGCAGATCGACAGGGACCGTCAATGAGCAGTTCTTC.

The chain has TRBV7-9 and TRBJ2-7, with a possible D match to TRBD2 (6 bases). The germline gives CDR1 SEHNR, CDR2 FQNEAQ (reference sequence). CDR3 length: 12 residues. Trimming removed 3 bases at V and 9 bases at J, with 12 bases between. The CDR3 loop reads CASSFPEGRQYF. DNA for the CDR3: TGTGCCAGCAGCTTCCCGGAGGGCAGGCAGTACTTC. The entire variable domain, with the rest obtained from reference TRBV7-9 and TRBJ2-7, is as follows: DTGVSQNPRHKITKRGQNVTFRCDPISEHNRLYWYRQTLGQGPEFLTYFQNEAQLEKSRLLSDRFSAERPKGSFSTLEIQRTEQGDSAMYLCASSFPEGRQYFGPGTRLTVT.

This sequence joins TRBV7-9 and TRBJ1-3; 7 nucleotides align to TRBD1. The length of the CDR3 is 17 residues. The germline V gene encodes CDR1 SEHNR and CDR2 FQNEAQ (reference sequence). The V segment lost 3 bases and the J segment 0 bases; nucleotides outside the gene matches: 8. Here the CDR3 reads CASSLGDRDFSGNTIYF. The DNA for the CDR3 is TGTGCCAGCAGCTTGGGGGACAGAGACTTCTCTGGAAACACCATATATTTT.

This sequence joins TRBV7-2 and TRBJ2-7, with 7 bases matching TRBD1. The CDR3 loop spans 14 amino acids. The germline gives CDR1 SGHTA, CDR2 FQGNSA. J lost 2 bases, V lost 1 base, and 2 bases had no gene match. The DNA for the CDR3 is TGTGCCAGCAGCTTAGAGGGGGCACCCTACGAGCAGTACTTC. Translation gives CASSLEGAPYEQYF.

This clone was counted between two and nine times. The gene calls are TRBV5-5 and TRBJ2-1; D might be TRBD2 (5 bases). Germline CDR1 and CDR2: SGHKS and YYEKEE (reference sequence). This CDR3 is 15 amino acids long. Trimming stripped 4 bases from V and 5 bases from J, with 16 bases between. The chain's CDR3 is CASSRRADPNNEQFF. CDR3 nucleotide sequence: TGTGCCAGCAGCCGTAGAGCGGACCCCAACAATGAGCAGTTCTTC.

V and J are TRBV21-1 and TRBJ2-5; the table assigns TRBD1, which was not confirmed against the DNA. TRBV21-1 is a pseudogene locus. The length of the CDR3 is 14 residues. The CDR3 protein is CASSDRTFQETQYF. In DNA, the CDR3 is TGTGCCAGCAGCGACCGGACATTCCAAGAGACCCAGTACTTC.

CDR3 nucleotides: TGTGCCAGCAGACCGGGACAGCTAAACACCGGGGAGCTGTTTTTT. Translating gives CASRPGQLNTGELFF. The chain links TRBV5-4 to TRBJ2-2, with 7 bases that match TRBD1. CDR3 length equals 15 residues. Germline trimming cut 5 bases from V and 2 bases from J; bases unmatched to any gene: 6. CDR1 is SGHNT and CDR2 is YYREEE in the germline V gene (reference sequence).

This chain uses TRBV9 with TRBJ2-1, with a possible D match to TRBD2 (6 bases). This CDR3 is 16 amino acids long. Germline values: CDR1 SGDLS, CDR2 YYNGEE. V lost 0 bases and J lost 3, with 13 bases in between. The CDR3 here is CASSVDEGGNYNEQFF. CDR3 nucleotide sequence: TGTGCCAGCAGCGTAGATGAGGGAGGAAACTACAATGAGCAGTTCTTC.

V usage is TRBV10-3 and J usage is TRBJ2-1, with 8 nucleotides matching TRBD2. V lost 4 bases, J lost 9 bases, and 8 bases stayed unmatched. The CDR3 loop spans 14 amino acids. Germline CDR1 and CDR2: ENHRY and SYGVKD. As DNA, the CDR3 is TGTGCCATCAGTGCGAGCGGGAGTTACGGTGAGCAGTTCTTC. This encodes CAISASGSYGEQFF.